These 5 T cell receptor beta chains were sequenced from one sample in a study of blood T cell repertoires in COVID-19. Libraries were prepared by immunoSEQ multiplex PCR; TCRdb keeps only in-frame clonotypes and omits some of them. The sample yields 95,000 to 150,000 clones, about 80% seen once. The sequenced sample was peripheral blood. Receptors were obtained from a man aged 55 to 69 with active or convalescent COVID-19.

The genes are TRBV10-3 and TRBJ2-7; 7 bases agree with TRBD2. V was pared by 8 bases and J by 0 bases, with 4 bases of the junction left unmatched. This CDR3 has 13 residues. Germline CDR1 is ENHRY and CDR2 is SYGVKD. As DNA, the CDR3 is TGTGCCATCGGGAGGGACTCCTCCTACGAGCAGTACTTC. This codes for CAIGRDSSYEQYF.

The gene calls are TRBV18 and TRBJ2-5; the D is unclear. This CDR3 spans 13 amino acids. The germline V and J ends were trimmed by 6 bases and 9 bases, with 17 bases remaining between them. Germline values: CDR1 KGHSH, CDR2 LQKENI. The DNA of the CDR3 is TGTGCCAGCTCGCCAGAGGAACGATCGCCCCAGTACTTC. Amino acids: CASSPEERSPQYF.

The chain uses TRBV18 and TRBJ1-4; no clear D. The germline V gene has CDR1 KGHSH and CDR2 LQKENI. The V gene lost 4 bases and the J gene lost 3 bases, with 12 bases spanning the gap. CDR3 length equals 15 residues. As DNA, the CDR3 is TGTGCCAGCTCACTAATTCGACTACCTAATGAAAAACTGTTTTTT. Translating gives CASSLIRLPNEKLFF.

The chain couples TRBV27 to TRBJ2-2; 11 nucleotides line up with TRBD2. This CDR3 contains 16 residues. Unmatched junction bases numbered 3, after V lost 2 bases and J lost 4 bases. Germline values: CDR1 MNHEY, CDR2 SMNVEV (reference sequence). In nucleotides, the CDR3 is TGTGCCAGCAGTTTAACCCTAGCGGGAGGCACCGGGGAGCTGTTTTTT. It codes for CASSLTLAGGTGELFF.

The J gene is TRBJ1-2, the V gene TRBV19; D is ambiguous. The CDR3 spans 14 residues. Germline CDR1 LNHDA, CDR2 SQIVND (reference sequence). Between the trimmed V and J ends, which lost 7 bases and 2 bases, there was a span of 14 bases. Written as DNA, the CDR3 is TGTGCCAGTACAACTACACAACGAAACTATGGCTACACCTTC. Its protein product is CASTTTQRNYGYTF.